The clone carrying this TCR beta chain occurred many times. Antigen: not known. Amplified material comprised TCR beta CDR3 regions derived from RNA transcripts. The workflow started with a first-round RT-PCR run with HTBI primers and then moved on to a second-round multiplex PCR. TCRdb reprocessed the multiplex PCR reads via MiXCR and lists one record per CDR3 protein. The sample has about 220,000 distinct CDR3 sequences; under 25% are singletons. This sample stems from a study of Graves' ophthalmopathy and Graves' hyperthyroidism. The CDR3 contains 14 residues. V lost 2 bases to trimming and J lost 5 bases, with 13 bases between them. Germline lookup yields CDR1 SEHNR and CDR2 FQNEAQ (reference sequence). PBMCs stemmed from around 9 ml of fresh peripheral blood. Study-wide findings and caveats: Built on 13 signatures, a model told ophthalmopathy apart from stable hyperthyroidism with approximately 91% sensitivity and 75% to 82% specificity.

The specimen sequenced was peripheral blood. The clonotype originates from a woman aged 45-60 years with Graves' ophthalmopathy. The chain combines TRBV7-9 with TRBJ2-7, with D perhaps TRBD1 (6 bases). The CDR3 nucleotides are TGTGCCAGCAGCTTACAAGGGCCAGGGGACGAGCAGTACTTC. It encodes CASSLQGPGDEQYF.